The next 5 T cell receptor beta chains were all read from a single sample in a study of T cells in Graves' hyperthyroidism and ophthalmopathy. RNA transcripts gave rise to amplified TCR beta CDR3 regions. First-round RT-PCR of the TCR CDR3 relied on the HTBI primer set. TCRdb reprocessed the multiplex PCR reads with MiXCR, giving one entry per CDR3 protein. The sample contains roughly 500,000 distinct CDR3 sequences, 40% to 50% of which appear only once. Sequencing used peripheral blood or thyroid tissue (not recorded which). These receptors were taken from an adult woman with Graves' disease, either hyperthyroidism or ophthalmopathy (not recorded which).

On this clonotype itself: Possible read error: a much larger clone is one base away. The chain combines TRBV19 with TRBJ2-7, with D possibly being TRBD2 (5 bases). Germline values: CDR1 LNHDA, CDR2 SQIVND (reference sequence). The CDR3 extends over 11 amino acids. CDR3 nucleotides: TGTGCCAGTAGTACCGACTACGAGCAGCACTTC. Translated, it gives CASSTDYEQHF.

V gene TRBV10-3 combines with J gene TRBJ1-1; D is perhaps TRBD1 (5 bases). This CDR3 has 16 residues. Trimming removed 4 bases from V and 4 bases from J, with 19 bases in between. Germline assignment: CDR1 ENHRY and CDR2 SYGVKD. The CDR3 nucleotides read TGTGCCATCAGTGCCGGGGACTTCCTCGGTGGCACTGAAGCTTTCTTT. It specifies CAISAGDFLGGTEAFF.

V is TRBV11-2 and J is TRBJ1-1; D is possibly TRBD1 (5 bases). The CDR3 has 15 amino acids. Per the germline V gene, CDR1 is SGHAT and CDR2 is FQNNGV. V gave up 0 bases and J gave up 4 bases, with 12 bases separating them. CDR3 sequence (DNA): TGTGCCAGCAGCTTAGATTGGGGGGGGATCACTGAAGCTTTCTTT. It yields the protein CASSLDWGGITEAFF.

This chain uses TRBV7-2 with TRBJ2-5; D is uncertain. Per the germline V gene, CDR1 is SGHTA and CDR2 is FQGNSA. V dropped 6 bases and J dropped 0 bases, with 11 bases sitting between them. This CDR3 contains 14 residues. The CDR3 DNA follows: TGTGCCAGCAGTGCACAGAGCTACCAAGAGACCCAGTACTTC. It is translated as CASSAQSYQETQYF.

V usage is TRBV24-1 and J usage is TRBJ2-7; the match to TRBD1 covers 9 bases. With V trimmed by 4 bases and J by 3 bases, 6 bases remained unmatched. The CDR3 contains 15 residues. From germline, CDR1 is KGHDR and CDR2 SFDVKD. CDR3 DNA: TGTGCCACCAGTGACCCCGGGACAGGGATCTACGAGCAGTACTTC. Protein: CATSDPGTGIYEQYF.